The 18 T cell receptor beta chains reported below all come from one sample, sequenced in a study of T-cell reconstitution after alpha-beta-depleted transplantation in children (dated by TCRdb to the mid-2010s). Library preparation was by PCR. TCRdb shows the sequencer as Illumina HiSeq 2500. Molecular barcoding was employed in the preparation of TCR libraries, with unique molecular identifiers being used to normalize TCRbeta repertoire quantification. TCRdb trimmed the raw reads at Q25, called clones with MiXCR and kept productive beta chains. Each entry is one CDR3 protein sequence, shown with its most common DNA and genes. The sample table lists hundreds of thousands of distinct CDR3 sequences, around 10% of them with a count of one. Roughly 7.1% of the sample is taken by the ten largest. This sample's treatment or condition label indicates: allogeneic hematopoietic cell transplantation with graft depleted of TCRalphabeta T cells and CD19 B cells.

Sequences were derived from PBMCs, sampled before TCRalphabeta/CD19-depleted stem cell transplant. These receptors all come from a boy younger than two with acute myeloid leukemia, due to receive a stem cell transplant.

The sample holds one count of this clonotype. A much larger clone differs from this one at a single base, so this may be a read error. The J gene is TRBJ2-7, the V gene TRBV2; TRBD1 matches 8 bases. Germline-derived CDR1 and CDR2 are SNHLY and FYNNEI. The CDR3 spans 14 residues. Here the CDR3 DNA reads TGTGCCAGCAGCGGACAGGGCAGGGGGTACGGGCAGTACTTC. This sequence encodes CASSGQGRGYGQYF.

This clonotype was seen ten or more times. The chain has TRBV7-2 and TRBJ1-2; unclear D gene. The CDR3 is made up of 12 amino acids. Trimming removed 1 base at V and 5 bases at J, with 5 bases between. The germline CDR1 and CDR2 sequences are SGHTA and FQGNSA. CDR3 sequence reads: CASSLGKYGYTF. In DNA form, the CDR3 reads TGTGCCAGCAGCTTAGGGAAATATGGCTACACCTTC.

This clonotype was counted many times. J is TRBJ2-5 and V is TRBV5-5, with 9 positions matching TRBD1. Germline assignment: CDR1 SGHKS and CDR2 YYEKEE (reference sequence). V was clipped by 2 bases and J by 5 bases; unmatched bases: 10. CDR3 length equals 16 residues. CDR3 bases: TGTGCCAGCAGCTTTTACCCGACAGGGGGGAGGGAGACCCAGTACTTC. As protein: CASSFYPTGGRETQYF.

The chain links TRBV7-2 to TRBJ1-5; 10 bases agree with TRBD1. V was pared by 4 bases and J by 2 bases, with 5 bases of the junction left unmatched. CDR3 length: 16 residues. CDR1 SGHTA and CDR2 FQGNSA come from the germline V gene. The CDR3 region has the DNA TGTGCCAGCAGCTCCCTGACAGGGGGCGGCAATCAGCCCCAGCATTTT. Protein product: CASSSLTGGGNQPQHF.

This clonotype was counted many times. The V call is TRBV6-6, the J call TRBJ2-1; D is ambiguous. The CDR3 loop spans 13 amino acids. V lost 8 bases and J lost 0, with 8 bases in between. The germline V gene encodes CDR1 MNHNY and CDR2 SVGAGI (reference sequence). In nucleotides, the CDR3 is TGTGCCAGCCAAGCGATCTCCTACAATGAGCAGTTCTTC. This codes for CASQAISYNEQFF.

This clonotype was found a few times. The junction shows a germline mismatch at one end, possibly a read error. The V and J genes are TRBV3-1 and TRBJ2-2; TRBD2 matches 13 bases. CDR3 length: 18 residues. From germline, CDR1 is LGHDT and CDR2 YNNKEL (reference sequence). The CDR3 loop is CACSLFPGLAGPTGELFF. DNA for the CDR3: TGTGCCTGCAGTCTCTTTCCGGGACTAGCGGGGCCCACCGGGGAGCTGTTTTTT.

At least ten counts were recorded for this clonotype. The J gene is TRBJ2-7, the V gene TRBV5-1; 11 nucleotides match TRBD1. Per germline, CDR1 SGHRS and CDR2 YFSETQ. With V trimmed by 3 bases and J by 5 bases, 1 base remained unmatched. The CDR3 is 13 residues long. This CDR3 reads CASSWTGGHEQYF. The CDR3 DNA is TGCGCCAGCAGCTGGACAGGGGGCCACGAGCAGTACTTC.

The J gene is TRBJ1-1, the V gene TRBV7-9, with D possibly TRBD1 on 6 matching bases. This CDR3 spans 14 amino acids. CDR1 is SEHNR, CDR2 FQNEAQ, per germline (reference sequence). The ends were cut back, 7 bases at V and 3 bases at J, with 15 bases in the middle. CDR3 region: CASNLLQGYTEAFF. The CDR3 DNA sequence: TGTGCCAGCAACCTACTACAGGGATACACTGAAGCTTTCTTT.

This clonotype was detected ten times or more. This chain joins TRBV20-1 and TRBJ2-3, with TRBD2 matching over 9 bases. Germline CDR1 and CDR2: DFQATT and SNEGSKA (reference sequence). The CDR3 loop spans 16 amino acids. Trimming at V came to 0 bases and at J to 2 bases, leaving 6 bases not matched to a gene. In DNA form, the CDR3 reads TGCAGTGCTAGAGATCTACTAGCGGGTTCCACAGATACGCAGTATTTT. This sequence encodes CSARDLLAGSTDTQYF.

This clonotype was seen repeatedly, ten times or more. CDR3 DNA: TGCAGTGCTAGTAAACTAGCGGGACGGGAGACCCAGTACTTC. Protein sequence: CSASKLAGRETQYF. The chain is built from TRBV20-1 and TRBJ2-5, with 10 bases lining up with TRBD2. V was clipped by 3 bases and J by 5 bases; unmatched bases: 6. The CDR3 length is 14 residues. Germline lookup yields CDR1 DFQATT and CDR2 SNEGSKA (reference sequence).

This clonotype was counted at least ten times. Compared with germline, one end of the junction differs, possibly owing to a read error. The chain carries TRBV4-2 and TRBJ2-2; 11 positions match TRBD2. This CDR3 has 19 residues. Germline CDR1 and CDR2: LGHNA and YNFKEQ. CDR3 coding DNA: TGTGCCAGCAGCCAAGAGCCGGGACTAGCGGTAGGGAACTCCGGGGAGCTGTTTTTT. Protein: CASSQEPGLAVGNSGELFF.

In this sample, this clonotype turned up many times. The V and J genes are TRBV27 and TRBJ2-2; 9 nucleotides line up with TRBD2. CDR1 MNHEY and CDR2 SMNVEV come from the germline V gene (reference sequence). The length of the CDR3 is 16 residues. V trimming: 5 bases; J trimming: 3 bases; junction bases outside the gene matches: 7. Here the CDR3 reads CASSTLAGDYTGELFF. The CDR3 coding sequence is TGTGCCAGCAGTACATTAGCGGGGGACTACACCGGGGAGCTGTTTTTT.

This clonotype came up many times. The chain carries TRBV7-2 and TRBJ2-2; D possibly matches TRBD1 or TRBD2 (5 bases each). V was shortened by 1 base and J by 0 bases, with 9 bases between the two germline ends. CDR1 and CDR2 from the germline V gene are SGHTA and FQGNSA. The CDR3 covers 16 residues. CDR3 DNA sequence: TGTGCCAGCAGCTTAGTGGGGACGACGAACACCGGGGAGCTGTTTTTT. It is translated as CASSLVGTTNTGELFF.

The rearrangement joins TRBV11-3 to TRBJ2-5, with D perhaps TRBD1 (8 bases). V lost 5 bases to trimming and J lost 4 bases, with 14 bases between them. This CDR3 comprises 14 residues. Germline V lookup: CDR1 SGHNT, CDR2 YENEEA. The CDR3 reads CASSPHRGGETQYF. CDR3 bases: TGTGCCAGCAGCCCCCACAGGGGGGGAGAGACCCAGTACTTC.

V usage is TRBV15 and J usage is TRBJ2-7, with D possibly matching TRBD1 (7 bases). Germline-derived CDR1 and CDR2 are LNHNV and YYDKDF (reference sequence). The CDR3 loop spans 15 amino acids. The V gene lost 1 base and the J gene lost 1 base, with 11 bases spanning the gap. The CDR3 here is CATSRVAGGSYEQYF. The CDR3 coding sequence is TGTGCCACCAGCAGAGTTGCAGGGGGGTCCTACGAGCAGTACTTC.

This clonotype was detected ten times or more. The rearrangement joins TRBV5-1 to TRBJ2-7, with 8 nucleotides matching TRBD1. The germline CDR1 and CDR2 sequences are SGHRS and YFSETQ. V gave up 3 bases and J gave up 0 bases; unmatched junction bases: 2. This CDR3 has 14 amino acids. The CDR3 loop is CASSWDRRSYEQYF. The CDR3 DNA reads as TGCGCCAGCAGCTGGGACAGGCGCTCCTACGAGCAGTACTTC.

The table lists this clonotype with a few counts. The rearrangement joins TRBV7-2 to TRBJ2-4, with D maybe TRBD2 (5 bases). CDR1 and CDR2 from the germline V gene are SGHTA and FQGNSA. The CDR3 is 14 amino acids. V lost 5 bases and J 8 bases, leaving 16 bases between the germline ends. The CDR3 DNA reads TGTGCCAGCAGCCAAGTTCGGACTTCTGACATTCAGTACTTC. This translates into CASSQVRTSDIQYF.

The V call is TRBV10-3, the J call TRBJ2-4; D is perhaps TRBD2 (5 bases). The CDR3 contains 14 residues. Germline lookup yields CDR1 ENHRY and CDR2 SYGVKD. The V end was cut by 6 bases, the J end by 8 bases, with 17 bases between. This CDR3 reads CAIRAGPSFDIQYF. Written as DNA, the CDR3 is TGTGCCATCAGGGCGGGTCCTTCTTTCGACATTCAGTACTTC.